These 25 T cell receptor beta chains were sequenced from one sample in a study of T-cell reconstitution after alpha-beta-depleted transplantation in children. Unique molecular identifiers were incorporated into the prepared TCRbeta library. MiXCR, applied by TCRdb to the PCR reads, yields one record per CDR3 protein. The repertoire includes some 600,000 distinct CDR3 sequences, 10% to 15% of them detected once, and approximately 2% sits in the top ten. The sample here was PBMCs, mostly from graft donor cells, taken 360 days after TCRalphabeta/CD19-depleted stem cell transplant. The source of these receptors is a male patient younger than 18 who had a stem cell transplant for acute myeloid leukemia, so the T cells may come from the graft donor.

This clonotype was counted only a few times. This chain connects TRBV7-6 to TRBJ2-1; a weak D match, TRBD2 (5 bases). The CDR3 runs to 13 residues. Trimming removed 1 base at V and 12 bases at J, with 13 bases between. Germline values: CDR1 SGHVS, CDR2 FNYEAQ. The CDR3 is CASSLEAGKAQFF. In DNA, the CDR3 is TGTGCCAGCAGCTTAGAGGCCGGGAAAGCGCAGTTCTTC. Using reference TRBV7-6 and TRBJ2-1 for the parts outside the CDR3, the full variable domain is GAGVSQSPRYKVTKRGQDVALRCDPISGHVSLYWYRQALGQGPEFLTYFNYEAQQDKSGLPNDRFSAERPEGSISTLTIQRTEQRDSAMYRCASSLEAGKAQFFGPGTRLTVL.

This chain connects TRBV3-1 to TRBJ1-2; 7 nucleotides agree with TRBD1. The CDR3 spans 14 residues. Germline values: CDR1 LGHDT, CDR2 YNNKEL (reference sequence). With V trimmed by 6 bases and J by 2 bases, 6 bases remained unmatched. The CDR3: CASRERDRNYGYTF. The DNA of the CDR3 is TGTGCCAGCAGGGAACGGGACAGAAACTATGGCTACACCTTC.

This clonotype was observed a handful of times. The CDR3 reads CSVAGGGTSGMMVKTQYF. Written as DNA, the CDR3 is TGCAGCGTTGCTGGGGGGGGAACTAGCGGGATGATGGTGAAGACCCAGTACTTC. The chain employs TRBV29-1 and TRBJ2-5; 10 bases agree with TRBD2. V shed 4 bases and J 6 bases; nucleotides not matched to a gene: 20. Germline CDR1 reads SQVTM; CDR2 reads ANQGSEA. The CDR3 has 18 residues.

In this sample, this clonotype turned up a few times. V and J are TRBV12-3 or TRBV12-4 and TRBJ2-6; D uncertain. This CDR3 region has 17 residues. Trimming cost V 5 bases and J 1 base, with 15 bases left between them. The CDR3 spells CASSPFGRRSGANVLTF. CDR3 nucleotides: TGTGCCAGCAGTCCCTTCGGCAGGCGATCTGGGGCCAACGTCCTGACTTTC.

This clonotype was detected many times. This chain joins TRBV19 and TRBJ2-2; TRBD2 is a possible D gene (6 bases). CDR1 is LNHDA and CDR2 is SQIVND in the germline V gene (reference sequence). Trimming removed 1 base at V and 6 bases at J, with 6 bases between. The CDR3 loop spans 13 amino acids. CDR3 in DNA: TGTGCCAGTAGTATAGGCGGGGCCGGGGAGCTGTTTTTT. Its protein product is CASSIGGAGELFF.

This clonotype was seen only a few times. V usage is TRBV20-1 and J usage is TRBJ2-2; D is possibly TRBD2 (5 bases). Trimming took off 5 bases at V and 3 bases at J, with 16 bases between the two ends. The germline gives CDR1 DFQATT, CDR2 SNEGSKA (reference sequence). The CDR3 consists of 15 residues. The CDR3 sequence: CSAPRTFDYTGELFF. As DNA, the CDR3 is TGCAGTGCTCCCCGGACTTTCGACTACACCGGGGAGCTGTTTTTT.

This clonotype has more than one count but fewer than ten. The chain recombines TRBV20-1 with TRBJ2-7, with D tentatively TRBD1 (6 bases). V lost 1 base and J lost 4, with 11 bases in between. The CDR3 spans 13 residues. Germline-derived CDR1 and CDR2 are DFQATT and SNEGSKA (reference sequence). CDR3 bases: TGCAGTGCTAGAGGCAGGGGTTTGTACGAGCAGTACTTC. It codes for CSARGRGLYEQYF.

This clonotype was observed a few times. The CDR3: CAWSVLGLAGGYSYEQYF. CDR3 coding DNA: TGTGCCTGGAGTGTACTCGGACTAGCGGGAGGTTACTCCTACGAGCAGTACTTC. The chain is built from TRBV30 and TRBJ2-7, with TRBD2 matching 14 bases. This CDR3 has 18 residues. V was clipped by 0 bases and J by 0 bases; unmatched bases: 7. Germline V gene sequence: CDR1 GTSNPN, CDR2 SVGIG (reference sequence).

The table lists this clonotype with many counts. The rearrangement uses TRBV12-3 or TRBV12-4 and TRBJ1-5; D gene uncertain. The CDR3 loop spans 15 amino acids. V was shortened by 2 bases and J by 0 bases, with 8 bases between the two germline ends. CDR3 bases: TGTGCCAGCAGTTTAAGCCCGAATAGCAATCAGCCCCAGCATTTT. This codes for CASSLSPNSNQPQHF.

The chain is built from TRBV6-2 or TRBV6-3 and TRBJ1-6; D uncertain. The V end was cut by 2 bases, the J end by 7 bases, with 6 bases between. Germline CDR1 reads MNHEY; CDR2 reads SVGEGT. CDR3 length equals 13 residues. CDR3 loop: CASSYPNNSPLHF. CDR3 DNA sequence: TGTGCCAGCAGTTACCCCAACAATTCACCCCTCCACTTT.

This clonotype has a handful of counts. This chain links TRBV20-1 with TRBJ2-2, with 9 bases aligning to TRBD1. J lost 6 bases, V lost 4 bases, and 12 bases had no gene match. Germline V lookup: CDR1 DFQATT, CDR2 SNEGSKA (reference sequence). The CDR3 covers 16 residues. For the CDR3, the DNA is TGCAGTGCTACCTTGACGGGACAGGGAGGGTCCGGGGAGCTGTTTTTT. Its protein is CSATLTGQGGSGELFF.

This clonotype occurred a few times. The chain couples TRBV20-1 to TRBJ2-4, with unresolved D. The CDR3 is 15 amino acids. V was trimmed by 0 bases and J by 0 bases, leaving 9 bases between them. CDR1 and CDR2 (germline): DFQATT, SNEGSKA (reference sequence). The CDR3 sequence is CSARDPTLAKNIQYF. The CDR3 DNA reads TGCAGTGCTAGAGATCCCACGTTAGCCAAAAACATTCAGTACTTC.

In this sample, this clonotype turned up a few times. This chain links TRBV29-1 with TRBJ1-2, with no clear D. The germline V and J ends were trimmed by 1 base and 4 bases, with 10 bases remaining between them. The length of the CDR3 is 13 residues. In germline, CDR1 is SQVTM, CDR2 ANQGSEA. The CDR3: CSVEGAGFYGYTF. The CDR3 DNA reads as TGCAGCGTTGAAGGCGCGGGGTTCTATGGCTACACCTTC.

This clonotype occurred a few times. The chain links TRBV18 to TRBJ2-2; 7 nucleotides line up with TRBD1. The V segment lost 1 base and the J segment 6 bases; nucleotides outside the gene matches: 8. CDR3 length equals 16 residues. The germline CDR1 and CDR2 sequences are KGHSH and LQKENI. The CDR3 reads CASSPRGTAAAGELFF. In nucleotides, the CDR3 is TGTGCCAGCTCACCACGGGGGACAGCAGCCGCCGGGGAGCTGTTTTTT.

This clonotype was observed a handful of times. The chain carries TRBV4-1 and TRBJ2-4, with TRBD1 as a possible D gene (6 bases). CDR1 and CDR2 (germline): MGHRA, YSYEKL. V was trimmed by 2 bases and J by 2 bases, leaving 28 bases between them. The CDR3 extends over 21 amino acids. CDR3 loop: CASSQHIEGHRHPLSKNIQYF. The CDR3 DNA is TGCGCCAGCAGCCAACACATAGAGGGACACCGCCATCCTCTCTCCAAAAACATTCAGTACTTC.

This clonotype was seen a few times. This chain links TRBV28 with TRBJ2-1; no clear D. The CDR3 loop spans 11 amino acids. Trimming shortened V by 6 bases and J by 10 bases, and 10 bases separated the two germline ends. CDR1 and CDR2 (germline): MDHEN, SYDVKM. CDR3 DNA: TGTGCCAGCAGCCATGGGCGGGAGCAGTTCTTC. Encoded protein: CASSHGREQFF.

The chain is built from TRBV28 and TRBJ2-5, with 8 bases fitting TRBD2. CDR3 size: 16 residues. From germline, CDR1 is MDHEN and CDR2 SYDVKM. The V and J ends lost 4 bases and 1 base, in that order; junction bases with no gene match: 8. This CDR3 reads CASSSPRLAIQETQYF. In DNA, the CDR3 is TGTGCCAGCAGTTCGCCCCGACTAGCGATCCAAGAGACCCAGTACTTC.

There are many counts of this clonotype. V usage is TRBV24-1 and J usage is TRBJ2-7, with 8 positions matching TRBD1. This CDR3 is 14 amino acids long. The trim removed 4 bases at V and 2 bases at J, leaving 3 bases unmatched. CDR1 is KGHDR, CDR2 SFDVKD, per germline. The CDR3 loop is CATSEGGQAYEQYF. CDR3 sequence (DNA): TGTGCCACCAGTGAGGGGGGACAGGCCTACGAGCAGTACTTC.

This clonotype was found a few times. The chain employs TRBV4-3 and TRBJ2-1; 9 bases are shared with TRBD2. V was pared by 6 bases and J by 8 bases, with 8 bases of the junction left unmatched. CDR3 length: 14 amino acids. Germline V CDR1 and CDR2: LGHNA, YSLEER. CDR3 coding DNA: TGCGCCAGCAGATGGCGGGGGGGATGGGATGAGCAGTTCTTC. Protein product: CASRWRGGWDEQFF.

This clonotype was observed at least ten times. The rearrangement links TRBV7-9 to TRBJ2-7; TRBD2 agrees at 9 bases. Germline CDR1 and CDR2: SEHNR and FQNEAQ (reference sequence). The CDR3 has 17 amino acids. V shed 0 bases, J shed 0 bases, and the junction held 6 bases outside the gene matches. The CDR3 DNA reads TGTGCCAGCAGCTTAGCCCGCCTAGCGGGGACCTCCTACGAGCAGTACTTC. Protein product: CASSLARLAGTSYEQYF. Combining the CDR3 with reference TRBV7-9 and TRBJ2-7 gives the whole variable domain DTGVSQNPRHKITKRGQNVTFRCDPISEHNRLYWYRQTLGQGPEFLTYFQNEAQLEKSRLLSDRFSAERPKGSFSTLEIQRTEQGDSAMYLCASSLARLAGTSYEQYFGPGTRLTVT.

The chain is built from TRBV19 and TRBJ2-1, with TRBD2 as a possible D gene (5 bases). In germline, CDR1 is LNHDA, CDR2 SQIVND (reference sequence). The CDR3 totals 13 residues. Trimming shortened V by 6 bases and J by 0 bases, and 6 bases separated the two germline ends. CDR3 protein: CASRGLSYNEQFF. The CDR3 DNA follows: TGTGCCAGTAGAGGACTCTCCTACAATGAGCAGTTCTTC.

The rearrangement links TRBV20-1 to TRBJ1-5; D might be TRBD1 (5 bases). Germline V CDR1 and CDR2: DFQATT, SNEGSKA (reference sequence). Trimming removed 6 bases from V and 6 bases from J, with 12 bases in between. The CDR3 contains 12 residues. The CDR3, as DNA: TGCAGTGCCAAAAGAGGGACTCAGCCCCAGCATTTT. Translation gives CSAKRGTQPQHF.

The sample holds a few counts of this clonotype. The chain is built from TRBV5-1 and TRBJ2-5; 7 positions match TRBD2. CDR3 length: 17 amino acids. CDR1 and CDR2 (germline): SGHRS, YFSETQ. J was trimmed by 0 bases and V by 1 base; bases with no gene match: 9. Here the CDR3 reads CASSLLGSGSNQETQYF. In DNA, the CDR3 is TGCGCCAGCAGCTTGTTAGGTAGCGGGTCCAACCAAGAGACCCAGTACTTC.

The chain links TRBV20-1 to TRBJ2-2; TRBD1 agrees at 7 bases. The germline V gene encodes CDR1 DFQATT and CDR2 SNEGSKA (reference sequence). The V and J ends lost 1 base and 5 bases, in that order; junction bases with no gene match: 10. This CDR3 has 16 amino acids. This CDR3 reads CSARAPRQGITGELFF. CDR3 sequence (DNA): TGCAGTGCTAGAGCCCCAAGACAGGGTATTACCGGGGAGCTGTTTTTT.

This clonotype was detected many times. V gene TRBV27 combines with J gene TRBJ2-1, with TRBD2 matching over 11 bases. Per germline, CDR1 MNHEY and CDR2 SMNVEV (reference sequence). The CDR3 runs to 15 residues. V trimming: 5 bases; J trimming: 9 bases; junction bases outside the gene matches: 9. CDR3 bases: TGTGCCAGCAGTACCAGACTAGCGGGAAGGATTGAGCAGTTCTTC. Translation: CASSTRLAGRIEQFF.